The entry that follows covers one T cell receptor (beta chain) sequence. The CDR3 is 14 residues long. The V gene lost 8 bases and the J gene lost 6 bases, with 20 bases spanning the gap. Germline assignment: CDR1 MNHEY and CDR2 SMNVEV (reference sequence). The sample's treatment: randomized to nivolumab then ipilimumab (arm A) or the reverse (arm B). Data came from immunoSEQ multiplex PCR; TCRdb stores just in-frame clones and leaves some out. The sample consists of 15,000 to 20,000 clones, around 75% of them appearing once. This sample is drawn from a study of sequential checkpoint blockade in melanoma.

This receptor was taken from a human donor with melanoma. The material was CD8+ T cells sorted from blood (inferred from file names), obtained from a patient given nivolumab and ipilimumab in sequence. The chain combines TRBV27 with TRBJ2-7, with a possible D match to TRBD2 (6 bases). DNA of the CDR3: TGTGCCAGCTGTGATAGCGGAAGGGGTGGCGAGCAGTACTTC. Protein product: CASCDSGRGGEQYF.